These 14 T cell receptor beta chains came from one sample sequenced in a study of cytomegalovirus exposure and HLA in healthy donors. This PCR relied on a set of 60 Vbeta primers and 13 Jbeta primers. Assay: immunoSEQ multiplex PCR; the TCRdb copy retains only in-frame clones and omits some. Among hundreds of thousands of clones, just over 70% were seen once, and the ten largest hold approximately 2.3%. What was sequenced was PBMCs. The receptors derive from a female donor in good health and CMV-seronegative.

The rearrangement links TRBV7-9 to TRBJ2-2, with 7 nucleotides matching TRBD2. The junction had 5 bases not matched to a gene; V was cut back by 4 bases and J by 3 bases. Germline V CDR1 and CDR2: SEHNR, FQNEAQ (reference sequence). CDR3 length equals 15 residues. The CDR3 nucleotides read TGTGCCAGCAGCTCTCCTAGCGGAGACACCGGGGAGCTGTTTTTT. Translating it yields CASSSPSGDTGELFF.

The genes are TRBV6-5 and TRBJ1-2, with D hard to call. Deletions cut 10 bases from V and 0 bases from J, with 18 bases between. Germline assignment: CDR1 MNHEY and CDR2 SVGAGI. CDR3 length: 15 amino acids. The CDR3 protein is CATFGGHLTNYGYTF. In DNA form, the CDR3 reads TGTGCCACCTTCGGAGGCCACTTGACTAACTATGGCTACACCTTC.

This sequence joins TRBV27 and TRBJ2-7, with 7 bases matching TRBD1. CDR3 length: 15 amino acids. The J segment lost 1 base and the V segment lost 5 bases, leaving 8 bases of the junction unmatched. Germline V gene sequence: CDR1 MNHEY, CDR2 SMNVEV (reference sequence). DNA of the CDR3: TGTGCCAGCAGTCCAACAGGGGAATCATCCTACGAGCAGTACTTC. It codes for CASSPTGESSYEQYF.

CDR3 nucleotides: TGTGCCAGCAGCTTGGGGACTAGCGTAAGCACAGATACGCAGTATTTT. Its protein is CASSLGTSVSTDTQYF. This rearrangement joins TRBV7-9 to TRBJ2-3; 10 positions agree with TRBD2. V shed 3 bases and J 0 bases; nucleotides not matched to a gene: 3. Germline V gene lookup returns CDR1 SEHNR and CDR2 FQNEAQ (reference sequence). This CDR3 has 16 amino acids.

The chain couples TRBV6-4 to TRBJ2-1, with 9 positions matching TRBD2. CDR1 is MRHNA, CDR2 SNTAGT, per germline. This CDR3 is 15 amino acids long. V dropped 5 bases and J dropped 4; count of bases not matched to a gene: 6. Here the CDR3 reads CASSLTSGSYNEQFF. The DNA for the CDR3 is TGTGCCAGCAGTTTGACTAGCGGATCATACAATGAGCAGTTCTTC.

This chain uses TRBV5-1 with TRBJ2-1, with a possible D match to TRBD1 (6 bases). The CDR3 consists of 13 residues. Germline assignment: CDR1 SGHRS and CDR2 YFSETQ. V was cut by 4 bases and J by 4 bases, with 9 bases left in between. The CDR3 coding sequence is TGCGCCAGCAGCACCGGACAGTACAATGAGCAGTTCTTC. The encoded protein is CASSTGQYNEQFF. The full variable domain, its missing parts supplied by reference TRBV5-1 and TRBJ2-1, is KAGVTQTPRYLIKTRGQQVTLSCSPISGHRSVSWYQQTPGQGLQFLFEYFSETQRNKGNFPGRFSGRQFSNSRSEMNVSTLELGDSALYLCASSTGQYNEQFFGPGTRLTVL.

The chain couples TRBV27 to TRBJ2-7; possible D gene TRBD2, 6 bases. Germline V lookup: CDR1 MNHEY, CDR2 SMNVEV (reference sequence). Trimming took 3 bases from V and 0 from J, leaving 9 bases between them. CDR3 length equals 14 residues. The CDR3 nucleotides read TGTGCCAGCAGTTTGATCGGGGGCTCCTACGAGCAGTACTTC. Its translation is CASSLIGGSYEQYF.

This clone was recorded once. J is TRBJ2-4 and V is TRBV28; 7 positions agree with TRBD2. The germline gives CDR1 MDHEN, CDR2 SYDVKM. The CDR3 totals 15 residues. V was clipped by 6 bases and J by 5 bases; unmatched bases: 10. This CDR3 reads CASRRPGGGENIQYF. The CDR3 coding sequence is TGTGCCAGCAGGCGTCCTGGGGGAGGGGAAAACATTCAGTACTTC.

The chain recombines TRBV18 with TRBJ2-6; D remains ambiguous. CDR1 KGHSH and CDR2 LQKENI come from the germline V gene. CDR3 length: 16 amino acids. With 3 bases removed from V and 0 bases from J, the gap between germline ends came to 9 bases. This CDR3 is CASSPNQVSGANVLTF. The CDR3 region has the DNA TGTGCCAGCTCACCCAACCAGGTCTCTGGGGCCAACGTCCTGACTTTC.

The J gene is TRBJ2-1, the V gene TRBV27; D perhaps matches TRBD2 (6 bases). This CDR3 has 15 amino acids. Looked up from germline, CDR1 is MNHEY and CDR2 is SMNVEV (reference sequence). With 6 bases removed from V and 3 bases from J, the gap between germline ends came to 15 bases. This chain's CDR3 is CASRYGTPIYNEQFF. As DNA, the CDR3 is TGTGCCAGCAGATATGGGACTCCAATCTACAATGAGCAGTTCTTC.

There are a few counts of this clone. J is TRBJ2-7 and V is TRBV5-4; maybe TRBD1 (6 bases). Between the trimmed V and J ends, which lost 3 bases and 3 bases, there was a span of 13 bases. The CDR3 spans 14 residues. The germline V gene encodes CDR1 SGHNT and CDR2 YYREEE (reference sequence). CDR3 nucleotide sequence: TGTGCCAGCAGCTCCCCGACAGGCGACTACGAGCAGTACTTC. Amino acid sequence: CASSSPTGDYEQYF.

The rearrangement uses TRBV7-2 and TRBJ2-1; tentatively, D is TRBD2 (6 bases). Trimming stripped 6 bases from V and 7 bases from J, with 16 bases between. CDR1 and CDR2 (germline): SGHTA, FQGNSA. CDR3 length: 14 residues. The CDR3 loop is CASRSGTAGNEQFF. The CDR3 DNA is TGTGCCAGCAGATCCGGGACCGCGGGAAATGAGCAGTTCTTC. The whole variable domain, remainder taken from reference TRBV7-2 and TRBJ2-1, is GAGVSQSPSNKVTEKGKDVELRCDPISGHTALYWYRQSLGQGLEFLIYFQGNSAPDKSGLPSDRFSAERTGGSVSTLTIQRTQQEDSAVYLCASRSGTAGNEQFFGPGTRLTVL.

This clone was recorded a few times. V and J are TRBV6-1 and TRBJ1-5; 7 bases match TRBD1. Germline loops: CDR1 MNHNS, CDR2 SASEGT. The trim removed 7 bases at V and 2 bases at J, leaving 5 bases unmatched. The CDR3 has 14 residues. This CDR3 is CASIIDRGNQPQHF. DNA of the CDR3: TGTGCCAGCATTATAGACAGGGGCAATCAGCCCCAGCATTTT.

The chain has TRBV9 and TRBJ2-7; D unresolved. Germline V lookup: CDR1 SGDLS, CDR2 YYNGEE. The CDR3 has 14 residues. V lost 4 bases to trimming and J lost 1 base, with 12 bases between them. CDR3 sequence reads: CASSPVEYSYEQYF. The CDR3 DNA sequence: TGTGCCAGCAGCCCCGTAGAGTATTCCTACGAGCAGTACTTC. Based on the CDR3 plus reference TRBV9 and TRBJ2-7, the full variable domain is DSGVTQTPKHLITATGQRVTLRCSPRSGDLSVYWYQQSLDQGLQFLIQYYNGEERAKGNILERFSAQQFPDLHSELNLSSLELGDSALYFCASSPVEYSYEQYFGPGTRLTVT.